The 30 T cell receptor beta chains below all came from one sample that was sequenced in a study of PD-L1 blockade in urothelial cancer. The method was immunoSEQ multiplex PCR; TCRdb's version includes in-frame clones alone and lacks a portion of them. The sample lists just under 30,000 clones, over 75% seen once, with roughly 3.1% in the top ten. The starting material was PBMCs, obtained around atezolizumab (anti-PD-L1) treatment. These receptors came from a man over 45 with urothelial cancer.

Turning to this clone: At one end, the junction sequence differs from germline, possibly due to a read error. CDR3: CASSSTGGTYNEQFF. In DNA form, the CDR3 reads TGTGCTAGCAGCTCGACAGGGGGCACGTACAATGAGCAGTTCTTC. The V gene is TRBV7-7, the J gene TRBJ2-1; 10 nucleotides align to TRBD1. The germline V gene has CDR1 SSHAT and CDR2 FNYEAQ (reference sequence). The CDR3 length is 15 residues. The full variable domain, its missing parts supplied by reference TRBV7-7 and TRBJ2-1, is GAGVSQSPRYKVTKRGQDVTLRCDPISSHATLYWYQQALGQGPEFLTYFNYEAQPDKSGLPSDRFSAERPEGSISTLTIQRTEQRDSAMYRCASSSTGGTYNEQFFGPGTRLTVL.

J is TRBJ2-3 and V is TRBV25-1, with 9 bases matching TRBD2. The trim removed 5 bases at V and 6 bases at J, leaving 18 bases unmatched. The CDR3 runs to 18 residues. Germline CDR1 and CDR2: MGHDK and SYGVNS. The CDR3, as DNA: TGTGCCAGCAGTCCATTCGGTGAGGGAGGGACTAGCTCCGATACGCAGTATTTT. Translation gives CASSPFGEGGTSSDTQYF.

The rearrangement joins TRBV19 to TRBJ1-2; TRBD1 matches 9 bases. The CDR3 length is 14 residues. Germline values: CDR1 LNHDA, CDR2 SQIVND (reference sequence). The V segment lost 5 bases and the J segment 4 bases; nucleotides outside the gene matches: 5. The CDR3 region has the DNA TGTGCCAGTAGTGTGGGACAGGGAGCCTATGGCTACACCTTC. Translated: CASSVGQGAYGYTF.

V usage is TRBV7-2 and J usage is TRBJ2-5; possible D gene TRBD2, 6 bases. The CDR3 spans 14 residues. Trimming removed 5 bases from V and 1 base from J, with 11 bases in between. Germline V gene sequence: CDR1 SGHTA, CDR2 FQGNSA. Written as DNA, the CDR3 is TGTGCCAGCAGCCGGGACTTAGCCCAAGAGACCCAGTACTTC. This gives the protein CASSRDLAQETQYF.

This sequence joins TRBV6-6 and TRBJ1-1, with no clear D. There are 12 residues in the CDR3. The germline CDR1 and CDR2 sequences are MNHNY and SVGAGI (reference sequence). Trimming shortened V by 4 bases and J by 8 bases, and 11 bases separated the two germline ends. The CDR3 is CASSLILAEAFF. The CDR3 DNA is TGTGCCAGCAGTTTGATCTTGGCCGAAGCTTTCTTT.

CDR3 sequence reads: CASSLRHHGTGSDGYTF. In DNA form, the CDR3 reads TGTGCCAGCAGTTTAAGGCATCATGGGACAGGGAGCGATGGCTACACCTTC. The chain joins TRBV27 to TRBJ1-2, with 9 bases aligning to TRBD1. Germline V gives CDR1 MNHEY, CDR2 SMNVEV (reference sequence). V lost 2 bases, J lost 6 bases, and 13 bases stayed unmatched. This CDR3 comprises 17 residues.

This clone occurred once. This sequence joins TRBV19 and TRBJ2-7; 7 bases match TRBD1. This CDR3 has 15 amino acids. Trimming took 4 bases from V and 3 from J; bases not matched to a gene: 9. The germline V gene has CDR1 LNHDA and CDR2 SQIVND (reference sequence). The CDR3 loop reads CASSRGTEGRYEQYF. The CDR3 DNA reads TGTGCCAGTAGTAGAGGGACAGAAGGACGCTACGAGCAGTACTTC.

V usage is TRBV30 and J usage is TRBJ2-5, with 10 bases that match TRBD1. Germline-derived CDR1 and CDR2 are GTSNPN and SVGIG (reference sequence). V lost 6 bases to trimming and J lost 4 bases; unmatched junction nucleotides: 8. This CDR3 is built from 14 residues. CDR3 sequence (DNA): TGTGCCTGCTCTCCGGGACAGGGGTTAGAGACCCAGTACTTC. The encoded protein is CACSPGQGLETQYF.

The genes are TRBV27 and TRBJ2-7; TRBD2 matches 12 bases. The CDR3 is made up of 19 amino acids. The V and J ends lost 0 bases and 2 bases, in that order; junction bases with no gene match: 11. In germline, CDR1 is MNHEY, CDR2 SMNVEV (reference sequence). The CDR3 DNA reads as TGTGCCAGCAGTTTATCGCCCCCTGGACTAGCGGGAAACACCTACGAGCAGTACTTC. Translated: CASSLSPPGLAGNTYEQYF.

V usage is TRBV12-5 and J usage is TRBJ2-7; TRBD1 agrees at 10 bases. Germline V gene sequence: CDR1 LGHNT, CDR2 FRNRAP. The CDR3 is 16 residues long. J lost 2 bases, V lost 3 bases, and 7 bases had no gene match. The CDR3 sequence is CASGLATGGQTYEQYF. The CDR3 region has the DNA TGTGCTAGTGGTTTAGCGACAGGGGGCCAAACCTACGAGCAGTACTTC.

This chain uses TRBV27 with TRBJ1-4; no clear D. The germline V and J ends were trimmed by 5 bases and 0 bases, with 16 bases remaining between them. This CDR3 has 17 amino acids. Looked up from germline, CDR1 is MNHEY and CDR2 is SMNVEV (reference sequence). CDR3 DNA sequence: TGTGCCAGCAGTAACAACGGCCGGAGTGCAACTAATGAAAAACTGTTTTTT. Translated: CASSNNGRSATNEKLFF.

V gene TRBV7-9 combines with J gene TRBJ2-7, with D maybe TRBD1 (5 bases). Per germline, CDR1 SEHNR and CDR2 FQNEAQ (reference sequence). Trimming stripped 1 base from V and 2 bases from J, with 6 bases between. CDR3 size: 13 residues. The CDR3 nucleotides read TGTGCCAGCAGCTTAGGGACAACCTACGAGCAGTACTTC. Its protein product is CASSLGTTYEQYF.

V usage is TRBV28 and J usage is TRBJ2-3, with 8 bases that match TRBD2. This CDR3 comprises 15 residues. The germline CDR1 and CDR2 sequences are MDHEN and SYDVKM. The V segment lost 6 bases and the J segment 4 bases; nucleotides outside the gene matches: 9. As DNA, the CDR3 is TGTGCCAGCAGCTATCGGAGACTAGCGCCAGATACGCAGTATTTT. Protein product: CASSYRRLAPDTQYF.

This chain connects TRBV2 to TRBJ2-1, with D tentatively TRBD1 (5 bases). Trimming removed 6 bases at V and 1 base at J, with 13 bases between. There are 15 residues in the CDR3. CDR1 SNHLY and CDR2 FYNNEI come from the germline V gene. CDR3 bases: TGTGCCAGCAGCCCTAGACAGAAATCCTACAATGAGCAGTTCTTC. It yields the protein CASSPRQKSYNEQFF.

The V gene is TRBV27, the J gene TRBJ2-7, with TRBD1 matching over 8 bases. The CDR3 loop spans 14 amino acids. From germline, CDR1 is MNHEY and CDR2 SMNVEV (reference sequence). After removal of 5 bases from V and 4 bases from J, the junction contained 7 bases not matched to a gene. CDR3 sequence (DNA): TGTGCCAGCAGTCAGGACAGGGTTTCTTACGAGCAGTACTTC. Translated, it gives CASSQDRVSYEQYF.

The chain recombines TRBV27 with TRBJ2-7, with 7 bases fitting TRBD1. From germline, CDR1 is MNHEY and CDR2 SMNVEV (reference sequence). This CDR3 comprises 14 residues. The V gene end was trimmed by 7 bases and the J gene end by 2 bases; junction bases not matched to a gene: 8. CDR3 in amino acids: CASKIRGSTYEQYF. The CDR3 nucleotides are TGTGCCAGCAAAATCAGGGGGTCCACCTACGAGCAGTACTTC.

J is TRBJ2-7 and V is TRBV5-4; the match to TRBD1 covers 8 bases. This CDR3 has 15 residues. The trim removed 5 bases at V and 5 bases at J, leaving 12 bases unmatched. Germline values: CDR1 SGHNT, CDR2 YYREEE (reference sequence). CDR3 in DNA: TGTGCCAGCAGGGACCCTCGACAGGGGTTCCACGAGCAGTACTTC. Translating it yields CASRDPRQGFHEQYF.

As regards this clone: This specimen includes other DNA sequences encoding the same CDR3. This sequence joins TRBV5-1 and TRBJ2-7; the match to TRBD2 covers 8 bases. Germline values: CDR1 SGHRS, CDR2 YFSETQ. CDR3 length: 14 residues. After removal of 3 bases from V and 4 bases from J, the junction contained 6 bases not matched to a gene. For the CDR3, the DNA is TGCGCCAGCAGCTCCGGACTAGCAGGGTACGAGCAGTACTTC. Its translation: CASSSGLAGYEQYF.

This clone came up a few times. The rearrangement links TRBV11-2 to TRBJ2-7; 7 bases fit TRBD2. Trimming took 0 bases from V and 3 from J; bases not matched to a gene: 5. CDR1 and CDR2 from the germline V gene are SGHAT and FQNNGV. The CDR3 is 15 amino acids. CDR3 loop: CASSLDLAEHYEQYF. CDR3 sequence (DNA): TGTGCCAGCAGCTTAGATCTAGCGGAACACTACGAGCAGTACTTC.

CDR3 protein: CASSPGLAGGSGANVLTF. The CDR3 DNA reads TGTGCCAGCAGCCCGGGACTAGCGGGGGGCTCTGGGGCCAACGTCCTGACTTTC. The J gene is TRBJ2-6, the V gene TRBV7-2; 15 bases agree with TRBD2. The germline gives CDR1 SGHTA, CDR2 FQGNSA. V gave up 5 bases and J gave up 0 bases; unmatched junction bases: 2. The CDR3 is 18 amino acids.

The chain has TRBV6-4 and TRBJ1-2; D is ambiguous. V was cut by 6 bases and J by 11 bases, with 19 bases left in between. Germline V gene sequence: CDR1 MRHNA, CDR2 SNTAGT. The CDR3 is made up of 13 amino acids. In DNA form, the CDR3 reads TGTGCCAGCAGAGACGAGAGGGCTCGGGTGTACACCTTC. It encodes CASRDERARVYTF.

The genes are TRBV9 and TRBJ1-1; tentative D call: TRBD1 (6 bases). The CDR3 loop spans 13 amino acids. Germline CDR1 reads SGDLS; CDR2 reads YYNGEE. V was trimmed by 4 bases and J by 11 bases, leaving 18 bases between them. CDR3 amino acids: CASSYSVAGEAFF. In nucleotides, the CDR3 is TGTGCCAGCAGCTACAGTGTTGCAGGGGAGGCTTTCTTT. Using reference TRBV9 and TRBJ1-1 for the parts outside the CDR3, the full variable domain is DSGVTQTPKHLITATGQRVTLRCSPRSGDLSVYWYQQSLDQGLQFLIQYYNGEERAKGNILERFSAQQFPDLHSELNLSSLELGDSALYFCASSYSVAGEAFFGQGTRLTVV.

The rearrangement links TRBV4-1 to TRBJ2-5; TRBD2 aligns across 7 bases. The CDR3 is 16 residues long. Germline assignment: CDR1 MGHRA and CDR2 YSYEKL. V lost 1 base to trimming and J lost 2 bases; unmatched junction nucleotides: 7. The CDR3 region has the DNA TGCGCCAGCAGCCAAGGGGAGGGGCCGTTACAAGAGACCCAGTACTTC. Amino acids: CASSQGEGPLQETQYF.

The chain employs TRBV6-1 and TRBJ2-3, with 7 bases that match TRBD1. Germline CDR1 MNHNS, CDR2 SASEGT. The CDR3 has 15 amino acids. Trimming cost V 3 bases and J 2 bases; bases outside gene matches: 5. CDR3 DNA: TGTGCCAGCAGTGACCAGGACAGGCACACAGATACGCAGTATTTT. Translation gives CASSDQDRHTDTQYF.

The chain links TRBV19 to TRBJ2-6, with TRBD2 as a possible D gene (5 bases). Looked up from germline, CDR1 is LNHDA and CDR2 is SQIVND (reference sequence). V lost 4 bases and J lost 3, with 10 bases in between. The CDR3 consists of 15 residues. CDR3 sequence (DNA): TGTGCCAGTAGTACTAACCGGGATGGGGCCAACGTCCTGACTTTC. It is translated as CASSTNRDGANVLTF. The full variable domain, its missing parts supplied by reference TRBV19 and TRBJ2-6, is DGGITQSPKYLFRKEGQNVTLSCEQNLNHDAMYWYRQDPGQGLRLIYYSQIVNDFQKGDIAEGYSVSREKKESFPLTVTSAQKNPTAFYLCASSTNRDGANVLTFGAGSRLTVL.

The chain joins TRBV6-5 to TRBJ1-1, with TRBD1 matching 8 bases. Germline CDR1 MNHEY, CDR2 SVGAGI. The V and J ends lost 4 bases and 5 bases, in that order; junction bases with no gene match: 6. The CDR3 is 14 amino acids. As DNA, the CDR3 is TGTGCCAGCAGTTGGGTGGGACAGGCTACTGAAGCTTTCTTT. Translated, it gives CASSWVGQATEAFF.

The gene calls are TRBV2 and TRBJ2-1, with 8 positions matching TRBD2. V lost 4 bases and J lost 7; bases outside the gene matches: 6. The CDR3 covers 14 residues. Germline V gene sequence: CDR1 SNHLY, CDR2 FYNNEI. The CDR3 loop is CASSVLGGGNEQFF. For the CDR3, the DNA is TGTGCCAGCAGTGTACTCGGGGGGGGGAATGAGCAGTTCTTC.

In its sample, this clone was seen once. J is TRBJ1-5 and V is TRBV19; 8 bases align to TRBD1. Trimming at V came to 6 bases and at J to 1 base, leaving 5 bases not matched to a gene. The germline CDR1 and CDR2 sequences are LNHDA and SQIVND (reference sequence). The CDR3 sequence is 15 residues long. The CDR3 coding sequence is TGTGCCAGTAGAAGAACAGGGGGGAGCAATCAGCCCCAGCATTTT. Protein sequence: CASRRTGGSNQPQHF.

V gene TRBV10-1 combines with J gene TRBJ2-1; 11 positions agree with TRBD2. Germline V gene data show CDR1 as WNHNN and CDR2 as SYGVQD (reference sequence). The CDR3 totals 15 residues. V lost 3 bases to trimming and J lost 8 bases; unmatched junction nucleotides: 6. CDR3 sequence: CASSDPSGRLDEQFF. The CDR3 bases are TGCGCCAGCAGTGACCCTAGCGGGAGGTTGGATGAGCAGTTCTTC.

This sequence joins TRBV9 and TRBJ2-7; 8 bases align to TRBD2. CDR3 size: 15 residues. V was clipped by 0 bases and J by 0 bases; unmatched bases: 2. Germline values: CDR1 SGDLS, CDR2 YYNGEE. The CDR3 DNA reads TGTGCCAGCAGCGTAGGTAGCGGGACCTCCTACGAGCAGTACTTC. It is translated as CASSVGSGTSYEQYF.